The following is a T cell receptor beta chain sequence with its context. What it binds is not known. Clones were read by immunoSEQ multiplex PCR, and TCRdb kept only the in-frame ones, dropping some. The sample records about 130,000 clones, nearly 90% being singletons. Trimming pared 5 bases from V and 4 bases from J, leaving 20 bases between. Germline lookup yields CDR1 SEHNR and CDR2 FQNEAQ (reference sequence). The CDR3 contains 16 residues. Separate from the roughly 670-subject first cohort, the roughly 120-subject validation cohort was the one that the donors belonged to. The sample comes from a study of cytomegalovirus exposure and HLA in healthy donors. General observations from the study: Most TCR sequences were uncommon, yet certain public TCRs appeared in many donors. It was found in a later analysis that first-cohort TCR clusters tended to co-occur in the 120 validation repertoires. In vitro testing confirmed a few CMV-associated chains as specific for CMV antigens.

The sequencing input was PBMCs. This sequence originates from a woman under 30 in good health and CMV-seronegative. The chain carries TRBV7-9 and TRBJ1-1; D unresolved. In DNA form, the CDR3 reads TGTGCCAGCAGCCTGACAACGGGGAGTCTGGGCACTGAAGCTTTCTTT. Its protein is CASSLTTGSLGTEAFF.